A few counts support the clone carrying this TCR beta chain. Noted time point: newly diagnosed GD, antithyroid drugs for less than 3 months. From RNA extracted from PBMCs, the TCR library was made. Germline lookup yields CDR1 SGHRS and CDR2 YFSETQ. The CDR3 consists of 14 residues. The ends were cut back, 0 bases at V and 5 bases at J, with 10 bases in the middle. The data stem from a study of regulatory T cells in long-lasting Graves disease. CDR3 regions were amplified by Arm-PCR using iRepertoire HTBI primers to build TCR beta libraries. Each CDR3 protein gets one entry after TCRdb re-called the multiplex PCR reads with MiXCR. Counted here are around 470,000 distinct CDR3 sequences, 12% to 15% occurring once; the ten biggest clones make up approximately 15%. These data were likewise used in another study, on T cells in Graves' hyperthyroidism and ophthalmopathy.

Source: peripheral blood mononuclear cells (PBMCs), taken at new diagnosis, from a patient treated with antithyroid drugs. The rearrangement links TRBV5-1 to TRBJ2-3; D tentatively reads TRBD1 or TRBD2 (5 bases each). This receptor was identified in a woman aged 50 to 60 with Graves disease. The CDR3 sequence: CASSLARDRDTQYF. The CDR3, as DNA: TGCGCCAGCAGCTTGGCCAGGGACCGAGATACGCAGTATTTT.